This record covers a single T cell receptor (beta chain). The length of the CDR3 is 15 residues. V was clipped by 5 bases and J by 5 bases, with 18 bases between them. CDR1 and CDR2 from the germline V gene are SEHNR and FQNEAQ (reference sequence). Sequencing used immunoSEQ multiplex PCR; TCRdb keeps in-frame clones, though not all of them. This sample yields around 95,000 clones, of which about 92% are seen a single time; roughly 2.1% belongs to the top ten. This record belongs to a study of T cell changes during pregnancy in multiple sclerosis. The chain recombines TRBV7-9 with TRBJ2-5; D possibly corresponds to TRBD2 (6 bases). The TCR sequence derives from a female donor in good health, enrolled as a control in a pregnancy study. The input for sequencing was peripheral blood, taken after pregnancy. The CDR3, as DNA: TGTGCCAGCAGCCCCCAGGTTGGAGGGGCCGAGACCCAGTACTTC. The encoded protein is CASSPQVGGAETQYF. Drawing the rest from reference TRBV7-9 and TRBJ2-5, the complete variable domain is DTGVSQNPRHKITKRGQNVTFRCDPISEHNRLYWYRQTLGQGPEFLTYFQNEAQLEKSRLLSDRFSAERPKGSFSTLEIQRTEQGDSAMYLCASSPQVGGAETQYFGPGTRLLVL.